Listed here are 21 T cell receptor beta chains from one sample, sequenced in a study of OX40 agonist ivuxolimab in advanced cancers. The method was immunoSEQ multiplex PCR; TCRdb's version includes in-frame clones alone and lacks a portion of them. The table has about 80,000 clones, 70% to 90% seen once. Sequences were derived from CD4+ or CD8+ T cells sorted from blood, sampled in a trial of the OX40 agonist ivuxolimab. Receptors were obtained from an adult with an advanced solid tumor such as melanoma, head and neck, liver or kidney cancer.

The chain is built from TRBV7-8 and TRBJ2-1, with 12 nucleotides matching TRBD2. Germline V lookup: CDR1 SGHVS, CDR2 FQNEAQ. With V trimmed by 5 bases and J by 4 bases, 6 bases remained unmatched. The CDR3 length is 16 residues. The CDR3 DNA sequence: TGTGCCAGCAGCCTTCTGACTAGCGGGGGTTACAATGAGCAGTTCTTC. Its protein is CASSLLTSGGYNEQFF.

This chain uses TRBV20-1 with TRBJ2-3; no clear D gene. The CDR3 consists of 10 residues. Germline V CDR1 and CDR2: DFQATT, SNEGSKA (reference sequence). Trimming took off 6 bases at V and 3 bases at J, with 4 bases between the two ends. DNA of the CDR3: TGCAGTGCCCGGACAGATACGCAGTATTTT. This translates into CSARTDTQYF.

The chain recombines TRBV18 with TRBJ1-1, with TRBD1 matching 10 bases. The V and J ends lost 3 bases and 5 bases, in that order; junction bases with no gene match: 3. CDR1 and CDR2 (germline): KGHSH, LQKENI. The CDR3 is 14 amino acids. The CDR3 region has the DNA TGTGCCAGCTCACCCGGGACAGGGGCAACTGAAGCTTTCTTT. This gives the protein CASSPGTGATEAFF.

The V and J genes are TRBV19 and TRBJ2-1; D is undetermined. The CDR3 consists of 17 residues. Germline lookup yields CDR1 LNHDA and CDR2 SQIVND (reference sequence). Trimming took 2 bases from V and 10 from J, leaving 24 bases between them. CDR3 loop: CASSISPPGTTRKEQFF. The CDR3 nucleotides are TGTGCCAGTAGTATATCCCCCCCGGGTACAACAAGGAAGGAGCAGTTCTTC.

V usage is TRBV5-4 and J usage is TRBJ2-1, with a weak D call TRBD1 (6 bases). The CDR3 is made up of 16 amino acids. V was clipped by 0 bases and J by 7 bases, with 17 bases between them. CDR1 and CDR2 from the germline V gene are SGHNT and YYREEE (reference sequence). The CDR3 sequence: CASSLGGLDPFNEQFF. CDR3 sequence (DNA): TGTGCCAGCAGCTTGGGGGGGCTCGACCCCTTTAATGAGCAGTTCTTC. Looking up the rest from reference TRBV5-4 and TRBJ2-1 gives the full variable domain: ETGVTQSPTHLIKTRGQQVTLRCSSQSGHNTVSWYQQALGQGPQFIFQYYREEENGRGNFPPRFSGLQFPNYSSELNVNALELDDSALYLCASSLGGLDPFNEQFFGPGTRLTVL.

V gene TRBV21-1 combines with J gene TRBJ2-4; TRBD2 reflects the table's D call only, with no check against the DNA. TRBV21-1 is a known pseudogene. This CDR3 is built from 11 residues. In DNA, the CDR3 is TGTGTCGGGGGGACCAAAAACATTCAGTACTTC. Protein sequence: CVGGTKNIQYF.

This rearrangement joins TRBV7-9 to TRBJ2-7, with D possibly being TRBD2 (6 bases). The V end lost 5 bases, the J end lost 7 bases, and 12 bases lay between the germline ends. The germline V gene encodes CDR1 SEHNR and CDR2 FQNEAQ (reference sequence). This CDR3 has 12 amino acids. The CDR3 DNA sequence: TGTGCCAGCAGCCTCCAACGGGGGGAGCAGTACTTC. Protein product: CASSLQRGEQYF.

The J gene is TRBJ1-6, the V gene TRBV9; D gene ambiguous. This CDR3 comprises 14 residues. The V gene lost 2 bases and the J gene lost 5 bases, with 8 bases spanning the gap. CDR1 and CDR2 from the germline V gene are SGDLS and YYNGEE. The CDR3 reads CASSVDPNNSPLHF. The CDR3 region has the DNA TGTGCCAGCAGCGTGGACCCAAATAATTCACCCCTCCACTTT.

The gene calls are TRBV11-2 and TRBJ2-5; possible D gene TRBD1, 5 bases. Judging by the DNA end, TRBJ2-7 fits better; the J call may be wrong. Germline values: CDR1 SGHAT, CDR2 FQNNGV. The CDR3 has 15 residues. CDR3 sequence reads: CASSSAYDRAYEQYF. The CDR3 DNA is TGTGCCAGCAGCTCCGCATATGACAGAGCCTACGAGCAGTACTTC.

The chain couples TRBV30 to TRBJ1-2; no firm D call. V was pared by 0 bases and J by 3 bases, with 8 bases between. The germline V gene encodes CDR1 GTSNPN and CDR2 SVGIG (reference sequence). The CDR3 extends over 13 amino acids. CDR3 sequence reads: CAWSVQADYGYTF. Written as DNA, the CDR3 is TGTGCCTGGAGTGTACAAGCTGACTATGGCTACACCTTC.

V and J are TRBV27 and TRBJ2-1, with D uncertain. Per germline, CDR1 MNHEY and CDR2 SMNVEV (reference sequence). Trimming pared 2 bases from V and 6 bases from J, leaving 5 bases between. The CDR3 consists of 12 residues. The CDR3: CASSLGANEQFF. CDR3 coding DNA: TGTGCCAGCAGTTTAGGAGCCAATGAGCAGTTCTTC.

The chain links TRBV6-6 to TRBJ1-3, with D unclear. Germline V lookup: CDR1 MNHNY, CDR2 SVGAGI (reference sequence). This CDR3 spans 14 amino acids. Trimming cost V 2 bases and J 3 bases, with 8 bases left between them. CDR3 sequence reads: CASSYIAGGNTIYF. Written as DNA, the CDR3 is TGTGCCAGCAGTTACATAGCAGGTGGAAACACCATATATTTT.

V gene TRBV7-3 combines with J gene TRBJ1-2, with D unresolved. The CDR3 loop spans 15 amino acids. Trimming cost V 5 bases and J 6 bases, with 19 bases left between them. Germline lookup yields CDR1 SGHTA and CDR2 FQGTGA. The CDR3 here is CASSPYRALLNGYTF. The CDR3 nucleotides are TGTGCCAGCAGCCCCTACCGGGCTCTACTCAATGGCTACACCTTC. Together with reference TRBV7-3 and TRBJ1-2, the CDR3 gives the full variable domain: GAGVSQTPSNKVTEKGKYVELRCDPISGHTALYWYRQSLGQGPEFLIYFQGTGAADDSGLPNDRFFAVRPEGSVSTLKIQRTERGDSAVYLCASSPYRALLNGYTFGSGTRLTVV.

The V gene is TRBV9, the J gene TRBJ1-3; D might be TRBD1 (5 bases). The V and J ends lost 3 bases and 0 bases respectively, with 7 bases between them. The germline CDR1 and CDR2 sequences are SGDLS and YYNGEE. The CDR3 sequence is 14 residues long. Written as DNA, the CDR3 is TGTGCCAGCAGCGAACAGGACTCTGGAAACACCATATATTTT. This codes for CASSEQDSGNTIYF.

The chain has TRBV7-9 and TRBJ2-7; TRBD2 agrees at 11 bases. CDR1 and CDR2 from the germline V gene are SEHNR and FQNEAQ (reference sequence). The CDR3 loop spans 16 amino acids. V lost 1 base, J lost 4 bases, and 6 bases stayed unmatched. CDR3 in amino acids: CASSLGVLAGAYEQYF. CDR3 nucleotide sequence: TGTGCCAGCAGCTTAGGGGTACTAGCGGGAGCGTACGAGCAGTACTTC.

This chain uses TRBV9 with TRBJ1-4; D uncertain. The length of the CDR3 is 18 residues. Trimming stripped 0 bases from V and 3 bases from J, with 18 bases between. In germline, CDR1 is SGDLS, CDR2 YYNGEE. The CDR3 here is CASSVGPTNRGSNEKLFF. The DNA of the CDR3 is TGTGCCAGCAGCGTAGGTCCCACGAATCGTGGGTCTAATGAAAAACTGTTTTTT.

The chain employs TRBV19 and TRBJ1-1; 9 bases agree with TRBD1. Germline V gene sequence: CDR1 LNHDA, CDR2 SQIVND (reference sequence). The trim removed 10 bases at V and 1 base at J, leaving 4 bases unmatched. This CDR3 has 13 amino acids. CDR3 sequence: CATSDRGNTEAFF. CDR3 DNA: TGTGCCACCTCGGACAGGGGGAACACTGAAGCTTTCTTT.

This chain links TRBV5-1 with TRBJ1-2; D is undetermined. This CDR3 contains 15 residues. Per the germline V gene, CDR1 is SGHRS and CDR2 is YFSETQ. V lost 4 bases and J lost 1, with 14 bases in between. The CDR3 region has the DNA TGCGCCAGCAGCGGCTGGCCAGAAGGTAACTATGGCTACACCTTC. Translated: CASSGWPEGNYGYTF.

In its sample, this clone was seen once. This chain uses TRBV15 with TRBJ2-3; no definite D call. V was cut by 3 bases and J by 7 bases, with 8 bases left in between. Looked up from germline, CDR1 is LNHNV and CDR2 is YYDKDF (reference sequence). There are 12 residues in the CDR3. The CDR3 region is CATSSDVNTQYF. The CDR3 coding sequence is TGTGCCACCAGCAGTGATGTAAATACGCAGTATTTT.

DNA for the CDR3: TGTGCCAGCAGTTTATTCAATCGCAATCAGCCCCAGCATTTT. Translating gives CASSLFNRNQPQHF. V usage is TRBV28 and J usage is TRBJ1-5; no definite D call. The CDR3 runs to 14 residues. Germline V gene data show CDR1 as MDHEN and CDR2 as SYDVKM. Trimming took 1 base from V and 2 from J, leaving 6 bases between them.

The V call is TRBV5-8, the J call TRBJ1-5; no firm D call. Trimming shortened V by 1 base and J by 5 bases, and 7 bases separated the two germline ends. In germline, CDR1 is SGHTS, CDR2 YDEGEE. CDR3 length: 13 residues. The CDR3 DNA follows: TGTGCCAGCAGCTTGTTTAGGGATCAGCCCCAGCATTTT. Residues: CASSLFRDQPQHF.